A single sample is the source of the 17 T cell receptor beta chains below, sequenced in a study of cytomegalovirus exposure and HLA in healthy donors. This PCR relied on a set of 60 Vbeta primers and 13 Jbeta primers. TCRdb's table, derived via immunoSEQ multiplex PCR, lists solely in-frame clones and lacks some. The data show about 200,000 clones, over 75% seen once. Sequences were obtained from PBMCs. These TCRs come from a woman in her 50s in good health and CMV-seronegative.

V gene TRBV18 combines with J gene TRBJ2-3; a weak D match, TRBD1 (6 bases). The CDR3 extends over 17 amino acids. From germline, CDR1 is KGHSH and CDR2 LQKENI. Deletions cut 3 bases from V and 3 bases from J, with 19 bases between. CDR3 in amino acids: CASSPNAGTLETDTQYF. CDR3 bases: TGTGCCAGCTCACCGAATGCCGGGACACTTGAGACAGATACGCAGTATTTT.

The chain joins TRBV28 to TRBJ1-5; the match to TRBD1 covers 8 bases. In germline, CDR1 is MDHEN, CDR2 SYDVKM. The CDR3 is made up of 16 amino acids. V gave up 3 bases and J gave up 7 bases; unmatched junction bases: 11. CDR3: CASSFRGQGDGQPQHF. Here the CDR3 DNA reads TGTGCCAGCAGTTTTCGCGGACAGGGAGACGGACAGCCCCAGCATTTT.

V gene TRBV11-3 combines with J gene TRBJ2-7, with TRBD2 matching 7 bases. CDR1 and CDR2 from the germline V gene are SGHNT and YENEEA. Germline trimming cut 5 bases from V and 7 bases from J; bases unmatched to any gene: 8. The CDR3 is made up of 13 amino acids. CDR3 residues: CASSPGGSGEQYF. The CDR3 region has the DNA TGTGCCAGCAGCCCCGGGGGGTCGGGTGAGCAGTACTTC. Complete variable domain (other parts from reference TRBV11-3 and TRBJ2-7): EAGVVQSPRYKIIEKKQPVAFWCNPISGHNTLYWYLQNLGQGPELLIRYENEEAVDDSQLPKDRFSAERLKGVDSTLKIQPAELGDSAVYLCASSPGGSGEQYFGPGTRLTVT.

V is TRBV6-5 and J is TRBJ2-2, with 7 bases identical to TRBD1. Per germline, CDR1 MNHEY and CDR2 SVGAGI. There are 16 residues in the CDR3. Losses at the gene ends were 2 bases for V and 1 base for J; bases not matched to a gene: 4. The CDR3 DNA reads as TGTGCCAGCAGTTACGACAGGGCCAGGAACACCGGGGAGCTGTTTTTT. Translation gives CASSYDRARNTGELFF.

The CDR3 sequence: CASSSEGGLDNQPQHF. The CDR3 DNA sequence: TGTGCCAGCAGCTCAGAAGGGGGCTTGGACAATCAGCCCCAGCATTTT. The V and J genes are TRBV7-9 and TRBJ1-5, with 7 bases fitting TRBD1. The CDR3 length is 16 residues. Per germline, CDR1 SEHNR and CDR2 FQNEAQ (reference sequence). J gave up 3 bases and V 4 bases, and 9 bases lay outside the gene matches.

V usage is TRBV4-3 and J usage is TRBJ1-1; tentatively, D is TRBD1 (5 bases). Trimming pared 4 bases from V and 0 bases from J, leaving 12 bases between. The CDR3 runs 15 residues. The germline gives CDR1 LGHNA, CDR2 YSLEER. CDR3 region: CASSPGTGVNTEAFF. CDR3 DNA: TGCGCCAGCAGCCCAGGGACTGGGGTGAACACTGAAGCTTTCTTT.

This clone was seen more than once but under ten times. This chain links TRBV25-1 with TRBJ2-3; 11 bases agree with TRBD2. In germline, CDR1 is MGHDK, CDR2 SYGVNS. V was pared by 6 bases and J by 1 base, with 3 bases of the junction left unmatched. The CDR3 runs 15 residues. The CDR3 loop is CASSGTSGGTDTQYF. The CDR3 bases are TGTGCCAGCAGCGGGACTAGCGGAGGCACAGATACGCAGTATTTT.

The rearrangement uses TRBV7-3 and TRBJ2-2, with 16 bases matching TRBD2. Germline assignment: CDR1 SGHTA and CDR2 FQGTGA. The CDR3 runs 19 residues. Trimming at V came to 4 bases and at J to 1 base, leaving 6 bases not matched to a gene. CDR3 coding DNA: TGTGCCAGCAGCTCCTCCGGGACTAGCGGGAGGGTGAACACCGGGGAGCTGTTTTTT. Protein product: CASSSSGTSGRVNTGELFF.

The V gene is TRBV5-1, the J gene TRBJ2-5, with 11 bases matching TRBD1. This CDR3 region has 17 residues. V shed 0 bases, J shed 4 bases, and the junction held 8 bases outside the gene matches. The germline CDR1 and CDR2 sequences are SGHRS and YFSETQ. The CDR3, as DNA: TGCGCCAGCAGCTTGGGGACAGGGGGCGCGGGAGGAGAGACCCAGTACTTC. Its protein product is CASSLGTGGAGGETQYF.

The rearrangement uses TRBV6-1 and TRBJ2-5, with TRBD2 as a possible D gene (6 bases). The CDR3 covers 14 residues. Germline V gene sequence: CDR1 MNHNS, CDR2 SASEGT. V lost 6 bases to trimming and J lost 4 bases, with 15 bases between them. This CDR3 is CASRPGLRGETQYF. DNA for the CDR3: TGTGCCAGCAGGCCGGGACTCAGAGGAGAGACCCAGTACTTC.

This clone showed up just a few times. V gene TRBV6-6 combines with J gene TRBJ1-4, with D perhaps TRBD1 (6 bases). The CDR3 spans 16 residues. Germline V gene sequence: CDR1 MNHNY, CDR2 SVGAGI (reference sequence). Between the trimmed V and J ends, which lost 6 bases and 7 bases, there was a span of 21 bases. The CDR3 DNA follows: TGTGCCAGCAGGGCGTTGGGGGGGCAGATCGGTGAAAAACTGTTTTTT. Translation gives CASRALGGQIGEKLFF.

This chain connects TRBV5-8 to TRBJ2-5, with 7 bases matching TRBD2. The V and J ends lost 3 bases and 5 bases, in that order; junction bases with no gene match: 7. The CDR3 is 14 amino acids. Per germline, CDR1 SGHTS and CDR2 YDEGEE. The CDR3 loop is CASSYWTREETQYF. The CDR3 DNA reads TGTGCCAGCAGCTACTGGACTAGAGAGGAGACCCAGTACTTC.

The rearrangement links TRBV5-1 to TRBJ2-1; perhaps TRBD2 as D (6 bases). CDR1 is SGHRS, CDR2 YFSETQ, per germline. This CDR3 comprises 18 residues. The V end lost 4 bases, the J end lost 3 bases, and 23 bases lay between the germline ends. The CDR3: CASSPMRGITIGYNEQFF. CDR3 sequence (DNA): TGCGCCAGCAGCCCCATGCGGGGAATTACAATCGGCTACAATGAGCAGTTCTTC.

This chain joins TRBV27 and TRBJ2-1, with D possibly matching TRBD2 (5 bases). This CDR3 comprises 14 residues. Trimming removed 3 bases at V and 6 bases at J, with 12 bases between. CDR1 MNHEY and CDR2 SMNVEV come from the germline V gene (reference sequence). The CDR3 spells CASSFGGRINEQFF. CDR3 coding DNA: TGTGCCAGCAGTTTCGGAGGCAGAATCAATGAGCAGTTCTTC.

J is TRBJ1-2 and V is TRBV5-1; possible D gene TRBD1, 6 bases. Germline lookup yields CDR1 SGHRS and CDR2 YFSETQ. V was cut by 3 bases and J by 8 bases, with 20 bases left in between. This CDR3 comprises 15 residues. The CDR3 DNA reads TGCGCCAGCAGCTCCGGGACACTGACTCAAATGGGCTACACCTTC. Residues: CASSSGTLTQMGYTF. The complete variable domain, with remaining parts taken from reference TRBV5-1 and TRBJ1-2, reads KAGVTQTPRYLIKTRGQQVTLSCSPISGHRSVSWYQQTPGQGLQFLFEYFSETQRNKGNFPGRFSGRQFSNSRSEMNVSTLELGDSALYLCASSSGTLTQMGYTFGSGTRLTVV.

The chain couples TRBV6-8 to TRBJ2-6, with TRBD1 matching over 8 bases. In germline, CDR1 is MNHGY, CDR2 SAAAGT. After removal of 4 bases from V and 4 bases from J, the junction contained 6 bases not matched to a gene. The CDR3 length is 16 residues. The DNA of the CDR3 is TGTGCCAGCAGTTGCCACAGGGGGAGAGGGGCCAACGTCCTGACTTTC. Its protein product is CASSCHRGRGANVLTF.

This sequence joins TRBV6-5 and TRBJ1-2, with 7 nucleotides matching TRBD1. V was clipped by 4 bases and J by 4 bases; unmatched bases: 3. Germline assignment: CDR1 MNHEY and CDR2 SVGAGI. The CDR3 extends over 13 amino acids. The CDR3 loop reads CASSLGGPYGYTF. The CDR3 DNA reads TGTGCCAGCAGTTTAGGGGGCCCCTATGGCTACACCTTC.